This T cell receptor (beta chain) is drawn from a study of blood T cells in healthy people across ages. A sample-barcoded 5' primer and a J-beta primer mix were used in a second PCR of roughly 7 to 11 cycles. A single record per CDR3 protein comes from TCRdb applying MiXCR to the 5' RACE reads. This sample carries 800,000 or so distinct CDR3 sequences, about half of them seen once, and the ten largest clones take 15% to 20%. The CDR3 runs to 13 residues. V dropped 2 bases and J dropped 9; count of bases not matched to a gene: 6. Per germline, CDR1 GTSNPN and CDR2 SVGIG (reference sequence). This TCR was sampled from an elderly man in good health. V gene TRBV30 combines with J gene TRBJ2-4, with 8 bases aligning to TRBD1. The sequenced material came from blood. The CDR3 reads CAWSWTGNGIQYF. The CDR3 DNA reads as TGTGCCTGGAGTTGGACAGGGAATGGCATTCAGTACTTC.